The clone carrying this T cell receptor (beta chain) was seen a handful of times. What it recognizes is unknown. This entry belongs to a study of T cell repertoires in cytomegalovirus infection. Germline V gives CDR1 SGHTA, CDR2 FQGNSA. Trimming took 1 base from V and 9 from J, leaving 10 bases between them. The CDR3 runs to 13 residues. TCRdb recomputed calls from the reads with MiXCR, one row per CDR3 protein. The sample has roughly 310,000 distinct CDR3 sequences, approximately 32% seen once. The J gene is TRBJ1-5, the V gene TRBV7-2, with D perhaps TRBD1 (5 bases). The clonotype originates from a human donor in good health (CMV status not recorded). Some clones in this sample may be carry-over from other donors' samples. The specimen comprised cultured PBMCs, sampled from culture after CMV antigen stimulation. CDR3 amino acids: CASSLGGVGPQHF. The CDR3 DNA is TGTGCCAGCAGCTTAGGGGGCGTAGGGCCCCAGCATTTT.